The 15 T cell receptor beta chains below all came from one sample that was sequenced in a study of identical twins. MiXCR, run by TCRdb on the 5' RACE reads, gives a single entry per CDR3 protein. The sample has fewer than 250,000 distinct CDR3 sequences, about 15% seen once. The same sample was also used in a study of T cells expressing NK-cell markers.

The sequencing sample was made of CD8+ T cells sorted from blood. Receptor source: a woman younger than 35 in good health.

This clonotype has only a few counts. The chain carries TRBV10-2 and TRBJ2-1; D gene uncertain. Trimming took 3 bases from V and 9 from J, leaving 15 bases between them. This CDR3 contains 14 residues. The germline CDR1 and CDR2 sequences are WSHSY and SAAADI. The CDR3 region is CASSELGPLGEQFF. The CDR3, as DNA: TGCGCCAGCAGTGAATTGGGCCCCCTGGGTGAGCAGTTCTTC.

The chain links TRBV29-1 to TRBJ1-1; a weak D match, TRBD1 (5 bases). V was shortened by 6 bases and J by 1 base, with 12 bases between the two germline ends. The germline V gene has CDR1 SQVTM and CDR2 ANQGSEA. The CDR3 covers 13 residues. The chain's CDR3 is CSVLGTANTEAFF. DNA for the CDR3: TGCAGCGTCCTCGGGACGGCGAACACTGAAGCTTTCTTT.

The chain is built from TRBV2 and TRBJ1-1; D is uncertain. Trimming shortened V by 4 bases and J by 11 bases, and 14 bases separated the two germline ends. This CDR3 contains 12 residues. Germline CDR1 is SNHLY and CDR2 is FYNNEI. CDR3 nucleotides: TGTGCCAGCAGTGGTGCCTTCCCGGAGGCTTTCTTT. It encodes CASSGAFPEAFF.

In nucleotides, the CDR3 is TGCAGTGTCCGGCCCTCTAGCGGGTACGGGACCGGGGAGCTGTTTTTT. This translates into CSVRPSSGYGTGELFF. The gene calls are TRBV20-1 and TRBJ2-2; 8 bases are a match to TRBD2. V lost 7 bases, J lost 5 bases, and 15 bases stayed unmatched. The CDR3 contains 16 residues. Per germline, CDR1 DFQATT and CDR2 SNEGSKA (reference sequence).

In its sample, this clonotype was seen many times. The chain recombines TRBV7-9 with TRBJ1-1; D not certain. Germline loops: CDR1 SEHNR, CDR2 FQNEAQ (reference sequence). The CDR3 runs 13 residues. The germline V and J ends were trimmed by 1 base and 2 bases, with 5 bases remaining between them. CDR3 in amino acids: CASSLVPNTEAFF. CDR3 in DNA: TGTGCCAGCAGCTTAGTACCAAACACTGAAGCTTTCTTT.

The chain has TRBV4-2 and TRBJ2-3; TRBD1 or TRBD2 may be the D gene (5 bases each). Germline lookup yields CDR1 LGHNA and CDR2 YNFKEQ. This CDR3 is built from 14 residues. The V end lost 2 bases, the J end lost 1 base, and 7 bases lay between the germline ends. The CDR3 region has the DNA TGTGCCAGCAGCCAATTGGGGGGCACAGATACGCAGTATTTT. Translating it yields CASSQLGGTDTQYF.

CDR3 in amino acids: CATQTPGANVLTF. Here the CDR3 DNA reads TGTGCCACCCAGACCCCTGGGGCCAACGTCCTGACTTTC. The V and J genes are TRBV27 and TRBJ2-6, with D unclear. Germline lookup yields CDR1 MNHEY and CDR2 SMNVEV (reference sequence). This CDR3 has 13 amino acids. The ends were cut back, 10 bases at V and 2 bases at J, with 9 bases in the middle.

This clonotype was seen only a few times. This rearrangement joins TRBV20-1 to TRBJ2-2; D remains unclear. Germline V gives CDR1 DFQATT, CDR2 SNEGSKA (reference sequence). The CDR3 consists of 13 residues. V was clipped by 3 bases and J by 2 bases, with 7 bases between them. CDR3 residues: CSARGGNTGELFF. In DNA form, the CDR3 reads TGCAGTGCTAGGGGTGGTAACACCGGGGAGCTGTTTTTT.

This clonotype has only a few counts. V is TRBV29-1 and J is TRBJ1-1, with 8 bases that match TRBD1. The V gene's germline CDR1 is SQVTM and CDR2 ANQGSEA. With V trimmed by 7 bases and J by 4 bases, 2 bases remained unmatched. This CDR3 spans 11 amino acids. The CDR3 DNA reads as TGCAGCGGAACAGGGGGCACTGAAGCTTTCTTT. Translation: CSGTGGTEAFF.

In its sample, this clonotype was seen once. V usage is TRBV3-1 and J usage is TRBJ1-5; TRBD1 matches at 8 bases. This CDR3 comprises 15 residues. With V trimmed by 6 bases and J by 5 bases, 9 bases remained unmatched. Germline CDR1 is LGHDT and CDR2 is YNNKEL (reference sequence). The CDR3: CASSPGQGLYQPQHF. CDR3 sequence (DNA): TGTGCCAGCAGTCCTGGACAGGGCCTCTATCAGCCCCAGCATTTT.

The chain joins TRBV12-3 or TRBV12-4 to TRBJ2-7; D ambiguous. V was pared by 1 base and J by 2 bases, with 9 bases between. The CDR3 has 14 residues. The CDR3 loop reads CASSLGPRTYEQYF. DNA for the CDR3: TGTGCCAGCAGTTTAGGCCCACGGACCTACGAGCAGTACTTC.

This clonotype showed up just a few times. V and J are TRBV2 and TRBJ2-5, with TRBD1 matching 7 bases. CDR3 length: 17 amino acids. Germline V lookup: CDR1 SNHLY, CDR2 FYNNEI. V lost 6 bases and J lost 5; bases outside the gene matches: 18. The CDR3 reads CASSAPEPRQGPETQYF. CDR3 bases: TGTGCCAGCAGCGCACCCGAACCTCGACAGGGCCCGGAGACCCAGTACTTC.

This clonotype has more than one count but fewer than ten. This chain joins TRBV12-5 and TRBJ2-7, with 7 positions matching TRBD1. CDR1 and CDR2 (germline): LGHNT, FRNRAP. The V segment lost 0 bases and the J segment 5 bases; nucleotides outside the gene matches: 7. The length of the CDR3 is 15 residues. CDR3 sequence: CASGLVPGTVDEQYF. CDR3 sequence (DNA): TGTGCTAGTGGTTTGGTTCCAGGGACAGTAGACGAGCAGTACTTC.

This clonotype has just a few counts. The chain joins TRBV5-1 to TRBJ2-2; D call uncertain. V was clipped by 2 bases and J by 7 bases, with 9 bases between them. In germline, CDR1 is SGHRS, CDR2 YFSETQ. This CDR3 has 13 residues. The CDR3 protein is CASSFSGGGELFF. CDR3 in DNA: TGCGCCAGCAGCTTTTCCGGTGGCGGGGAGCTGTTTTTT.

The chain is built from TRBV7-6 and TRBJ1-1; D unresolved. This CDR3 contains 16 residues. Trimming left V 5 bases short and J 0 bases short, with 16 bases between. Germline CDR1 reads SGHVS; CDR2 reads FNYEAQ. Here the CDR3 reads CASSPLPDNLNTEAFF. The CDR3 nucleotides read TGTGCCAGCAGCCCTCTCCCCGACAACCTGAACACTGAAGCTTTCTTT.